This is a list of T cell receptor beta chains from one sample in a study of blood T cell repertoires in COVID-19. Profiling relied on immunoSEQ multiplex PCR, and the TCRdb table lists in-frame clones only, not all of them. The sample consists of around 200,000 clones, 70% to 90% of them appearing once. The sequenced sample consisted of PBMCs or T cells enriched from blood (not recorded which). All receptors derive from a woman in her 30s who had been exposed to COVID-19. Both conserved end residues are part of each CDR3. The order of the fields is D gene, clone size, V gene, J gene, CDR3 DNA, CDR3 protein. The D gene is left open where the match is weak. Some rows mark clone size as missing; the rest say once, few, many or name a class of expanded clone.

.,.,TRBV5-1,TRBJ2-1,TGCGCCAGCAGCTTGGGAGGGAGTTCATACAATGAGCAGTTCTTC,CASSLGGSSYNEQFF
.,.,TRBV2,TRBJ1-2,TGTGCCAGCAGTGAATCGCGGGTGGGTGTCCAAGGCTACACCTTC,CASSESRVGVQGYTF
.,.,TRBV11-2,TRBJ1-1,TGTGCCAGCAGCTTCTTTTCCACTGAAGCTTTCTTT,CASSFFSTEAFF
TRBD1,.,TRBV18,TRBJ1-5,TGTGCCAGCTCACCAGGGGACACAGGGGGTGGCAATCAGCCCCAGCATTTT,CASSPGDTGGGNQPQHF
.,.,TRBV7-9,TRBJ1-1,TGTGCCAGCAGAGGACAGAGCGAAGCTTTCTTT,CASRGQSEAFF
.,.,TRBV19,TRBJ1-1,TGTGCCAGTAGTAAGGACAACCTTGCCCACTATCCCAACACTGAAGCTTTCTTT,CASSKDNLAHYPNTEAFF
.,once,TRBV10-3,TRBJ2-3,TGTGCCATACAGGGCACAGATACGCAGTATTTT,CAIQGTDTQYF
.,few,TRBV10-3,TRBJ2-1,TGTGCCATCAGTGACTGGCGAGGCTCCTACAATGAGCAGTTCTTC,CAISDWRGSYNEQFF
.,.,TRBV5-8,TRBJ1-5,TGTGCCAGCAGCGCGGGGACGGATAGCAATCAGCCCCAGCATTTT,CASSAGTDSNQPQHF
TRBD1,.,TRBV5-1,TRBJ2-5,TGCGCCAGCAGCTGGGGGGTGGACAGGGAAGAGACCCAGTACTTC,CASSWGVDREETQYF
.,.,TRBV18,TRBJ2-3,TGTGCCAGCTCAATTACAGTCACAGATACGCAGTATTTT,CASSITVTDTQYF
.,.,TRBV2,TRBJ2-1,TGTGCCAGCGGTGGAGTCAACTACAATGAGCAGTTCTTC,CASGGVNYNEQFF
.,.,TRBV19,TRBJ1-2,TGTGCCAGTAGTATGATATCGGCGGCCTATGGCTACACCTTC,CASSMISAAYGYTF
TRBD1,.,TRBV2,TRBJ1-5,TGTGCCAGCAGGGGACCACAGGGGAGTCAGCCCCAGCATTTT,CASRGPQGSQPQHF
.,.,TRBV6-5,TRBJ1-2,TGTGCCAGCACCCCGGAGGGGAATTGGGGCTACACCTTC,CASTPEGNWGYTF
.,.,TRBV21-1,TRBJ1-5,TGTGCCAGCAGCAAAGAAGGGGCTGGCAATCAGCCCCAGCATTTT,CASSKEGAGNQPQHF
TRBD1,.,TRBV4-1,TRBJ1-5,TGCGCCAGCAGCCTCGGGACAGGGGGCTCTAGCAATCAGCCCCAGCATTTT,CASSLGTGGSSNQPQHF
TRBD1,.,TRBV12-5,TRBJ1-1,TGTGCTAGTGGTTTGGCTGACCCGATGGACAGGAGGACGACTGAAGCTTTCTTT,CASGLADPMDRRTTEAFF
.,.,TRBV2,TRBJ1-5,TGTGCCAGCAGTGATCGGGGGGGCGAGGGGCAGCCCCAGCATTTT,CASSDRGGEGQPQHF
TRBD2,.,TRBV5-1,TRBJ2-7,TGCGCCAGCAGCTCCAAACCGGGACTAGCGTATGACGAGCAGTACTTC,CASSSKPGLAYDEQYF
.,.,TRBV5-1,TRBJ2-2,TGCGCCAGCAGTACCGCTTCGGGAACCGGGGAGCTGTTTTTT,CASSTASGTGELFF
TRBD2,once,TRBV4-1,TRBJ2-5,TGCGCCAGCAGCCAAGATATGGGACTAGCGGGGGGACAAGAGACCCAGTACTTC,CASSQDMGLAGGQETQYF
.,.,TRBV6-6,TRBJ2-7,TGTGCCAGCAGTTATGGAGGGGACCCCTACGAGCAGTACTTC,CASSYGGDPYEQYF
TRBD1,.,TRBV9,TRBJ1-5,TGTGCCAGCAGCCCGGGACAGGGGGTGGCGGGGCCCCAGCATTTT,CASSPGQGVAGPQHF
TRBD1,few,TRBV18,TRBJ1-5,TGTGCCAGCTCACCGGACAGGGACAATCAGCCCCAGCATTTT,CASSPDRDNQPQHF
.,once,TRBV7-3,TRBJ1-1,TGTGCCAGCAGCGCGGGAATGAACACTGAAGCTTTCTTT,CASSAGMNTEAFF
.,once,TRBV2,TRBJ1-1,TGTGCCAGCAGTCCCCAACGCGTGAGTGAAGCTTTCTTT,CASSPQRVSEAFF
TRBD1,.,TRBV4-2,TRBJ2-7,TGTGCCAGCAGCCGGGACAGGGGGTACGAGCAGTACTTC,CASSRDRGYEQYF
.,.,TRBV7-8,TRBJ2-1,TGTGCCAGCAGCTTAGCCCCGGGGTCCTACAATGAGCAGTTCTTC,CASSLAPGSYNEQFF
TRBD2,.,TRBV9,TRBJ2-3,TGTGCCAGCAGCGCCAGACTAGCGGGGGGTAGCACAGATACGCAGTATTTT,CASSARLAGGSTDTQYF
TRBD1,.,TRBV28,TRBJ1-6,TGTGCCAGCAGTTTTGGGCAGGGGGCCCCTGTCCTCCACTTT,CASSFGQGAPVLHF
.,.,TRBV2,TRBJ1-5,TGTGCCAGCAGTGAACAGGGAATGGGCAATCAGCCCCAGCATTTT,CASSEQGMGNQPQHF
TRBD1,.,TRBV7-9,TRBJ1-2,TGTGCCAGCAGCCCCCTAGGGACAGATTATGGCTACACCTTC,CASSPLGTDYGYTF
.,.,TRBV3-1/TRBV3-2,TRBJ1-2,TGTGCCAGCAGCCGCTCAGGGGACTATGGCTACACCTTC,CASSRSGDYGYTF
.,.,TRBV5-8,TRBJ2-5,TGTGCCAGCAGCTTGTTTCAGGTCCAAGAGACCCAGTACTTC,CASSLFQVQETQYF
TRBD1,.,TRBV30,TRBJ2-5,TGTGCCTGGAGTGCAGGGGGCCGGTACCAAGAGACCCAGTACTTC,CAWSAGGRYQETQYF
.,once,TRBV6-5,TRBJ2-3,TGTGCCAGCAGCCGCGAGGCCCTCAGCCCCAATACGCAGTATTTT,CASSREALSPNTQYF
.,.,TRBV5-1,TRBJ1-4,TGCGCCAGCAGCTTGGGCCTCGGACAGATTAATGAAAAACTGTTTTTT,CASSLGLGQINEKLFF
TRBD1,once,TRBV5-1,TRBJ1-2,TGCGCCAGCAGCTCGACATTGGCAACAGGGGAGGGCTACACCTTC,CASSSTLATGEGYTF
.,.,TRBV11-2,TRBJ1-3,TGTGCCAGCAGCTTAGAGGCTCGTGGGAGGGGAAACACCATATATTTT,CASSLEARGRGNTIYF
.,.,TRBV18,TRBJ1-2,TGTGCCAGCTCACCACAAAGCAGGGTGGACTATGGCTACACCTTC,CASSPQSRVDYGYTF
TRBD1,.,TRBV11-2,TRBJ2-2,TGTGCCAGCAGCTGGGACAGGGGGCCCGGGGAGCTGTTTTTT,CASSWDRGPGELFF
.,.,TRBV3-1/TRBV3-2,TRBJ1-6,TGTGCCAGCAGCCAACAGGGTTCCCATAATTCACCCCTCCACTTT,CASSQQGSHNSPLHF
TRBD1,.,TRBV6-5,TRBJ1-2,TGTGCCAGCAGAATGGACAGGGGGAACTATGGCTACACCTTC,CASRMDRGNYGYTF
TRBD1,once,TRBV18,TRBJ1-1,TGTGCCAGCTCACCAGTCCAGGGGGCGCGGGCCCCTGAAGCTTTCTTT,CASSPVQGARAPEAFF
.,.,TRBV6-5,TRBJ1-3,TGTGCCAGCAGCATCGGTCTCCTCGGGGGAAACACCATATATTTT,CASSIGLLGGNTIYF
TRBD1,.,TRBV24-1,TRBJ2-7,TGTGCCACCAGTGATCCCGGGACAGGGTTTGACGAGCAGTACTTC,CATSDPGTGFDEQYF
TRBD1,.,TRBV3-1/TRBV3-2,TRBJ2-1,TGTGCCAGCAGCCACAGGGACAGGGTTACGGGTGAGCAGTTCTTC,CASSHRDRVTGEQFF
.,.,TRBV15,TRBJ1-1,TGTGCCACCAGCAGAACTAACCAGGGCCGCTTCACTGAAGCTTTCTTT,CATSRTNQGRFTEAFF
.,.,TRBV5-1,TRBJ2-3,TGCGCCAGTTTTACAGGGTCGAGCACAGATACGCAGTATTTT,CASFTGSSTDTQYF